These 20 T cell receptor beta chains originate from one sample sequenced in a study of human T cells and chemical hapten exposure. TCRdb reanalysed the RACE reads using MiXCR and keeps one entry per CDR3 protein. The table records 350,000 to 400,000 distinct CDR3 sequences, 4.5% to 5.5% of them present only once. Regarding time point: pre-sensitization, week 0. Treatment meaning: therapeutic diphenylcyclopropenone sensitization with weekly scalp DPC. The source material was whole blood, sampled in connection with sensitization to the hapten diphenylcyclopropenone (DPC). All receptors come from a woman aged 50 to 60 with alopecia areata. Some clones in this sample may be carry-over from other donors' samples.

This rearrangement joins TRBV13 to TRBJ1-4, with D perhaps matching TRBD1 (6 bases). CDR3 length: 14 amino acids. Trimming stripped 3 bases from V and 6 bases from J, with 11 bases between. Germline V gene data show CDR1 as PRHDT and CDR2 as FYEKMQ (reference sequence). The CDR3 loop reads CASSLSRQDEKLFF. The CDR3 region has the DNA TGTGCCAGCAGCTTGAGTCGACAGGATGAAAAACTGTTTTTT.

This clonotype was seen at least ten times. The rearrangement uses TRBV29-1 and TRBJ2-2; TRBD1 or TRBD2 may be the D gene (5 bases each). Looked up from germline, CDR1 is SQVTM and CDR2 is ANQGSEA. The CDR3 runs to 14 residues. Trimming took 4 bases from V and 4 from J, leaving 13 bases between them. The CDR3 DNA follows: TGCAGCGTTGTACCGGGGACGGGCACCGGGGAGCTGTTTTTT. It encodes CSVVPGTGTGELFF.

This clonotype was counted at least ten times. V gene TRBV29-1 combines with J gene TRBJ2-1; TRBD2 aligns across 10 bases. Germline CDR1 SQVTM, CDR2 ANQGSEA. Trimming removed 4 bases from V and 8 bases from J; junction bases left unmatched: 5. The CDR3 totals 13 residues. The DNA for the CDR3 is TGCAGCGTTGTGGTAGCGGGAGGCTATGAGCAGTTCTTC. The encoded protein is CSVVVAGGYEQFF.

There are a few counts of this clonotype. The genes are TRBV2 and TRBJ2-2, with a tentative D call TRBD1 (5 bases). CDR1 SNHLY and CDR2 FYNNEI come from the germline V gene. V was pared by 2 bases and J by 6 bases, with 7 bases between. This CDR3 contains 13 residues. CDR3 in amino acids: CASSEQGAGELFF. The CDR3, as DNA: TGTGCCAGCAGTGAACAGGGCGCCGGGGAGCTGTTTTTT.

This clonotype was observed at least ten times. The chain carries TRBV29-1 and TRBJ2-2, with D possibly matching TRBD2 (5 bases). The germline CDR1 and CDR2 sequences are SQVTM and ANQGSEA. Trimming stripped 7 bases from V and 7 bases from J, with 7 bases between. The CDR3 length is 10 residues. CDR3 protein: CSAGNGELFF. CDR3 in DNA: TGCAGCGCCGGGAACGGGGAGCTGTTTTTT.

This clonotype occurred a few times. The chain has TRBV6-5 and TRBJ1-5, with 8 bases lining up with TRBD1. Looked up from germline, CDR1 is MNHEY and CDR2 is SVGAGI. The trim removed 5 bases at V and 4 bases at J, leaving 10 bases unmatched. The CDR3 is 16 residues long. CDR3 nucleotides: TGTGCCAGCAGTCGGGACAGGCGGAGTTTGAATCAGCCCCAGCATTTT. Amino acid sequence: CASSRDRRSLNQPQHF.

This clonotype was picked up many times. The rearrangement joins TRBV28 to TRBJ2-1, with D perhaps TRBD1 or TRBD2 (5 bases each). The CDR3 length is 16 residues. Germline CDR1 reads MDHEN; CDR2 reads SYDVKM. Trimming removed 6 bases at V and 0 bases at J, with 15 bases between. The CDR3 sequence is CASSPGTGPSYNEQFF. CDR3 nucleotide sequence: TGTGCCAGCAGCCCTGGGACGGGACCCTCCTACAATGAGCAGTTCTTC.

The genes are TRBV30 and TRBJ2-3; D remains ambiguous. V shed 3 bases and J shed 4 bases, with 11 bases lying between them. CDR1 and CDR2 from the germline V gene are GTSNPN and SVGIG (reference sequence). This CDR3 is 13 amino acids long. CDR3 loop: CAWSLVDADTQYF. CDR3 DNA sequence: TGTGCCTGGAGCCTAGTGGACGCAGATACGCAGTATTTT.

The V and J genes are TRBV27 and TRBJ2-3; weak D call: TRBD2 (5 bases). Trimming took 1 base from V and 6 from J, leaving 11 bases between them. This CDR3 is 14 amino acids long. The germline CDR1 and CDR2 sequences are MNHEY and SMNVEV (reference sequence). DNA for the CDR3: TGTGCCAGCAGTTTATGGCCTAGCCTGGATACGCAGTATTTT. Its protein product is CASSLWPSLDTQYF.

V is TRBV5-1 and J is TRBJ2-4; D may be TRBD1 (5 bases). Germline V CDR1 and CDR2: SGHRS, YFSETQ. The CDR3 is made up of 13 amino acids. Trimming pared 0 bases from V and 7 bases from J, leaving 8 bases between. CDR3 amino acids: CASSLEGLNIQYF. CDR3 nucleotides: TGCGCCAGCAGCTTGGAGGGGTTGAACATTCAGTACTTC.

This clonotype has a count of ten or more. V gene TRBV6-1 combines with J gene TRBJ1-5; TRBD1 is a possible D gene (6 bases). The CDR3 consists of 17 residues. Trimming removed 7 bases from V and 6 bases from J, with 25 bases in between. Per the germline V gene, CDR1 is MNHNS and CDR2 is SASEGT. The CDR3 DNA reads TGTGCCAGCACCAGAAGTGGGGGCCGGGTCTGGGGTCAGCCCCAGCATTTT. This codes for CASTRSGGRVWGQPQHF.

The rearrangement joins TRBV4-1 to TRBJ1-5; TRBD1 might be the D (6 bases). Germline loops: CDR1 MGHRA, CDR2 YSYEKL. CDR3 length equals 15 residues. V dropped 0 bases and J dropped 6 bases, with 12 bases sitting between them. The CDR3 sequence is CASSQDHRGGQPQHF. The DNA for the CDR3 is TGCGCCAGCAGCCAAGATCATAGGGGGGGTCAGCCCCAGCATTTT.

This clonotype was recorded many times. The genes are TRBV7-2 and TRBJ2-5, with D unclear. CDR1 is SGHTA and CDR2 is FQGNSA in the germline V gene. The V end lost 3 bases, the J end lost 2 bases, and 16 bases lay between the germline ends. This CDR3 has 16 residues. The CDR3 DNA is TGTGCCAGCAGCTTTCGTCGGTTCGAAACGCAAGAGACCCAGTACTTC. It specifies CASSFRRFETQETQYF.

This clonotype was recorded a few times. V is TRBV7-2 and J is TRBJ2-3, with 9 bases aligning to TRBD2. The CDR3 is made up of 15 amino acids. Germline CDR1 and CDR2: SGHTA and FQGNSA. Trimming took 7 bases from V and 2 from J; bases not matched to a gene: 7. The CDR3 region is CASKRIAGATDTQYF. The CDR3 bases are TGTGCCAGCAAACGAATAGCGGGAGCCACAGATACGCAGTATTTT.

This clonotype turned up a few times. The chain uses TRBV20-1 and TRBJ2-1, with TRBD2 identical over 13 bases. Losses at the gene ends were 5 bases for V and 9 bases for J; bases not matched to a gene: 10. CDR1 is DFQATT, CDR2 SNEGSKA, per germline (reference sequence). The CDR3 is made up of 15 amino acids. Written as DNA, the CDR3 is TGCAGTGCTCCGACTAGCGGGAGGTCCAAGGGTGAGCAGTTCTTC. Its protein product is CSAPTSGRSKGEQFF.

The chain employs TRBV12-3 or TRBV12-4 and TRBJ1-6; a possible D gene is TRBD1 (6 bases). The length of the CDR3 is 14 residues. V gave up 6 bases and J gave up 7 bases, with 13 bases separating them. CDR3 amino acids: CASRQTGNNSPLHF. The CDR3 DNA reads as TGTGCCAGCAGACAAACAGGGAACAATTCACCCCTCCACTTT.

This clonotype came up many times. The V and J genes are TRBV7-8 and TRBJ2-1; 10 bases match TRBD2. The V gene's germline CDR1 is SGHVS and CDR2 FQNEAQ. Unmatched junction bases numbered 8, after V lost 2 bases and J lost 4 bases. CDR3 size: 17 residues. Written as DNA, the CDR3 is TGTGCCAGCAGCTTAAGTTTTGGGGGACTAGCGTACAATGAGCAGTTCTTC. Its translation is CASSLSFGGLAYNEQFF. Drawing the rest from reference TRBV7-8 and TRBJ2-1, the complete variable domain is GAGVSQSPRYKVAKRGQDVALRCDPISGHVSLFWYQQALGQGPEFLTYFQNEAQLDKSGLPSDRFFAERPEGSVSTLKIQRTQQEDSAVYLCASSLSFGGLAYNEQFFGPGTRLTVL.

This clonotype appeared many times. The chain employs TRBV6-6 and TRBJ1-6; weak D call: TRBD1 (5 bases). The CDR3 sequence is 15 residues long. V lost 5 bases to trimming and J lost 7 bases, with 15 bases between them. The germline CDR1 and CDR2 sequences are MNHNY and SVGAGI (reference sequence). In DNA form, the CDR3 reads TGTGCCAGCAGTCCCCTCCAGGGTAGCAATTCACCCCTCCACTTT. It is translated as CASSPLQGSNSPLHF.

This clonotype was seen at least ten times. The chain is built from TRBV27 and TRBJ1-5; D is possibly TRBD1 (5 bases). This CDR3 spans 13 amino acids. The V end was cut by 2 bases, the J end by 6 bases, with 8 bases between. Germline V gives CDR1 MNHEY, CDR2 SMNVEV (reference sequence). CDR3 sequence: CASSLGGSQPQHF. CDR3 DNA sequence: TGTGCCAGCAGTTTAGGGGGGAGTCAGCCCCAGCATTTT.

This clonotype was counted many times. For the CDR3, the DNA is TGTGCTAGTGGCGCGGGGCGAGACAATGAGCAGTTCTTC. The encoded protein is CASGAGRDNEQFF. This chain connects TRBV12-5 to TRBJ2-1; D might be TRBD2 (6 bases). The germline V and J ends were trimmed by 6 bases and 5 bases, with 11 bases remaining between them. The CDR3 spans 13 residues. The germline gives CDR1 LGHNT, CDR2 FRNRAP.